The 15 T cell receptor beta chains listed next were all sequenced from one sample in a study of graft-versus-host responses after intestinal transplantation. No antigen has been assigned to these receptors. Profiled with immunoSEQ multiplex PCR; TCRdb holds only in-frame clones, not every one. The sample comprises 85,000 to 90,000 clones, around 90% of which are singletons, and 0.35% rests with the top ten. The sequencing used unstimulated CD4+ T cells sorted from spleen or lymph node cells, collected before transplant. The receptors come from a human donor who was the organ donor for an intestinal transplant.

As for this clone: The junction shows a germline mismatch at one end, possibly a read error. Other DNA sequences in this specimen translate into the identical CDR3. The chain carries TRBV25-1 and TRBJ1-1, with D perhaps TRBD1 (6 bases). Germline values: CDR1 MGHDK, CDR2 SYGVNS. The CDR3 is made up of 15 amino acids. The CDR3 sequence: CASRALGHTNTEAFF. CDR3 sequence (DNA): TGTGCCAGCAGAGCCTTGGGACACACGAACACTGAAGCCTTCTTT.

This clone was picked up a small number of times. The chain combines TRBV5-1 with TRBJ2-6; no definite D call. The germline gives CDR1 SGHRS, CDR2 YFSETQ. This CDR3 has 15 amino acids. Trimming removed 7 bases from V and 0 bases from J, with 11 bases in between. As DNA, the CDR3 is TGCGCCAGCCGCCCAGGCAACTCTGGGGCCAACGTCCTGACTTTC. This translates into CASRPGNSGANVLTF.

The genes are TRBV7-9 and TRBJ2-2; 10 nucleotides match TRBD2. The CDR3 covers 15 residues. Germline CDR1 reads SEHNR; CDR2 reads FQNEAQ (reference sequence). The V gene end was trimmed by 5 bases and the J gene end by 4 bases; junction bases not matched to a gene: 4. The CDR3 here is CASSVGLAVTGELFF. The CDR3 bases are TGTGCCAGCAGCGTCGGACTAGCGGTCACCGGGGAGCTGTTTTTT.

The chain recombines TRBV7-3 with TRBJ2-3; D might be TRBD2 (6 bases). The ends were cut back, 2 bases at V and 5 bases at J, with 17 bases in the middle. Germline V gene lookup returns CDR1 SGHTA and CDR2 FQGTGA. CDR3 length: 16 amino acids. CDR3 coding DNA: TGTGCCAGCAGCTTATACGGGACTCGGTTGGGAGATACGCAGTATTTT. Translated: CASSLYGTRLGDTQYF.

The rearrangement joins TRBV7-3 to TRBJ2-3, with 7 bases identical to TRBD2. Germline CDR1 is SGHTA and CDR2 is FQGTGA. Losses at the gene ends were 5 bases for V and 4 bases for J; bases not matched to a gene: 15. The CDR3 spans 17 residues. CDR3 DNA: TGTGCCAGCAGCCAGCTTTTTGGCGGGGGAGAACCAGATACGCAGTATTTT. This sequence encodes CASSQLFGGGEPDTQYF. Full variable domain (remainder filled in from reference TRBV7-3 and TRBJ2-3): GAGVSQTPSNKVTEKGKYVELRCDPISGHTALYWYRQSLGQGPEFLIYFQGTGAADDSGLPNDRFFAVRPEGSVSTLKIQRTERGDSAVYLCASSQLFGGGEPDTQYFGPGTRLTVL.

The chain is built from TRBV19 and TRBJ1-5, with 8 bases matching TRBD1. Germline V gene data show CDR1 as LNHDA and CDR2 as SQIVND (reference sequence). The CDR3 loop spans 15 amino acids. J lost 5 bases, V lost 3 bases, and 6 bases had no gene match. The CDR3 loop reads CASSIARTGYQPQHF. CDR3 DNA sequence: TGTGCCAGTAGTATCGCCCGGACAGGGTATCAGCCCCAGCATTTT.

V and J are TRBV5-4 and TRBJ2-4, with a possible D match to TRBD1 (5 bases). The CDR3 spans 15 residues. The V end lost 4 bases, the J end lost 5 bases, and 16 bases lay between the germline ends. Germline CDR1 SGHNT, CDR2 YYREEE (reference sequence). CDR3 DNA sequence: TGTGCCAGCAGCGTTGGTGGGGCCCAGGAAAACATTCAGTACTTC. This encodes CASSVGGAQENIQYF.

The V call is TRBV14, the J call TRBJ2-7; 8 bases are a match to TRBD2. V trimming: 0 bases; J trimming: 2 bases; junction bases outside the gene matches: 6. The CDR3 is 16 residues long. Germline V gene data show CDR1 as SGHDN and CDR2 as FVKESK. The CDR3, as DNA: TGTGCCAGCAGCCAAGATATGCTAGCGGGTCCCTACGAGCAGTACTTC. This codes for CASSQDMLAGPYEQYF.

The chain is built from TRBV23-1 and TRBJ2-1; D perhaps matches TRBD1 (5 bases). TRBV23-1 is reported as an ORF; its role is uncertain. The CDR3 length is 17 residues. V lost 4 bases and J lost 5, with 21 bases in between. CDR3 region: CASSPNALCVDNNEQFF. CDR3 sequence (DNA): TGCGCCAGCAGTCCTAACGCTTTGTGCGTGGACAACAATGAGCAGTTCTTC.

Here the CDR3 reads CASSTSLAATTQYF. For the CDR3, the DNA is TGTGCCAGCAGTACATCACTAGCGGCCACAACCCAGTACTTC. The chain couples TRBV6-6 to TRBJ2-5, with 8 positions matching TRBD2. Germline V gene lookup returns CDR1 MNHNY and CDR2 SVGAGI (reference sequence). This CDR3 region has 14 residues. V lost 5 bases and J lost 8; bases outside the gene matches: 10.

V usage is TRBV30 and J usage is TRBJ2-3, with unresolved D. The CDR3 extends over 12 amino acids. The germline V gene has CDR1 GTSNPN and CDR2 SVGIG (reference sequence). Trimming cost V 3 bases and J 0 bases, with 4 bases left between them. The CDR3 protein is CAWSPSTDTQYF. CDR3 DNA sequence: TGTGCCTGGAGCCCTAGCACAGATACGCAGTATTTT.

The rearrangement links TRBV7-3 to TRBJ2-1, with D possibly matching TRBD2 (6 bases). V was shortened by 5 bases and J by 10 bases, with 15 bases between the two germline ends. Germline-derived CDR1 and CDR2 are SGHTA and FQGTGA. The CDR3 covers 13 residues. The CDR3 reads CASSRDSNREQFF. The CDR3 DNA reads as TGTGCCAGCAGCCGGGACTCGAACAGGGAGCAGTTCTTC.

The chain carries TRBV4-1 and TRBJ2-1; no definite D call. Trimming removed 4 bases from V and 0 bases from J, with 16 bases in between. Germline V gene lookup returns CDR1 MGHRA and CDR2 YSYEKL. This CDR3 spans 17 amino acids. CDR3: CASSLASARSSYNEQFF. In DNA, the CDR3 is TGCGCCAGCAGCCTCGCCTCCGCTAGATCCTCCTACAATGAGCAGTTCTTC.

The V call is TRBV30, the J call TRBJ1-1; D is possibly TRBD1 (6 bases). This CDR3 has 16 amino acids. V lost 0 bases, J lost 7 bases, and 21 bases lay in between. Germline CDR1 reads GTSNPN; CDR2 reads SVGIG (reference sequence). The CDR3 sequence is CAWSVLLQGVGSEAFF. Here the CDR3 DNA reads TGTGCCTGGAGTGTATTGTTACAGGGTGTGGGTAGTGAAGCTTTCTTT.

The chain joins TRBV28 to TRBJ1-1; TRBD1 agrees at 8 bases. The J segment lost 4 bases and the V segment lost 6 bases, leaving 10 bases of the junction unmatched. There are 15 residues in the CDR3. CDR1 is MDHEN, CDR2 SYDVKM, per germline. The CDR3 here is CASSSGGVEVTEAFF. DNA of the CDR3: TGTGCCAGCAGCTCAGGGGGCGTTGAAGTCACTGAAGCTTTCTTT. Using reference TRBV28 and TRBJ1-1 for the parts outside the CDR3, the full variable domain is DVKVTQSSRYLVKRTGEKVFLECVQDMDHENMFWYRQDPGLGLRLIYFSYDVKMKEKGDIPEGYSVSREKKERFSLILESASTNQTSMYLCASSSGGVEVTEAFFGQGTRLTVV.